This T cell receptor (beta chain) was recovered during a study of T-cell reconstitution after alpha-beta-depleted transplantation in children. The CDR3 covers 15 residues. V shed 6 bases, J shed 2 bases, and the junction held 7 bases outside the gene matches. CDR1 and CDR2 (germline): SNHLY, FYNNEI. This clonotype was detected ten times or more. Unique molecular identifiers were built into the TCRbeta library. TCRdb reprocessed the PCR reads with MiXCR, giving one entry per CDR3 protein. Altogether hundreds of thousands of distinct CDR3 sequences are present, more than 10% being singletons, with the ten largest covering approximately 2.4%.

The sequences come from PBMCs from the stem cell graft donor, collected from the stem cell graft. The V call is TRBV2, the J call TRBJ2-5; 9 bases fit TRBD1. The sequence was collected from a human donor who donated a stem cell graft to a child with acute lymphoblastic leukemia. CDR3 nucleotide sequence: TGTGCCAGCAGCCTACGGGACAGGGCACAAGAGACCCAGTACTTC. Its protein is CASSLRDRAQETQYF. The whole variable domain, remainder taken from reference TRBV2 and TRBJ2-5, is EPEVTQTPSHQVTQMGQEVILRCVPISNHLYFYWYRQILGQKVEFLVSFYNNEISEKSEIFDDQFSVERPDGSNFTLKIRSTKLEDSAMYFCASSLRDRAQETQYFGPGTRLLVL.